This T cell receptor (beta chain) originates from a study of T cell responses to AZD1222 COVID-19 vaccine. Repertoires were generated with immunoSEQ multiplex PCR, while TCRdb's copy carries only in-frame clones and drops some. The table includes about 69,000 clones, around 78% detected once. Study results and limitations: Clonal diversity may have been underestimated, and the donors were mostly white British, with more females than males.

About this clone itself: Its matching antigen is unknown.

The CDR3 is 13 amino acids. Trimming pared 4 bases from V and 4 bases from J, leaving 10 bases between. Germline CDR1 SQVTM, CDR2 ANQGSEA. Pooling of second doses given at about 4 or about 12 weeks was done. This TCR was sampled from an adult who received the AZD1222 COVID-19 vaccine. The V call is TRBV29-1, the J call TRBJ2-2, with D possibly called TRBD1 or TRBD2 (6 bases each). Sequencing was performed on peripheral blood, taken 28 days after the second AZD1222 dose. CDR3 bases: TGCAGCGTTGTGAGGGGGGCCACCGGGGAGCTGTTTTTT. Residues: CSVVRGATGELFF.